This is a list of T cell receptor beta chains from one sample in a study of CD8+ T cells in alopecia areata. The method was immunoSEQ multiplex PCR; TCRdb's version includes in-frame clones alone and lacks a portion of them. The sample yields about 30,000 clones, about two thirds seen once. The sample taken for sequencing was NKG2D-high CD8+ T cells sorted from blood. The receptors stem from a human donor with alopecia areata. Each CDR3 is given with its conserved first and last residue. The order of the fields is J gene, CDR3 length, D gene, clone size, V gene, CDR3 DNA, CDR3 protein. The D gene is left open where the match is weak. Some rows mark clone size as missing; the rest say once, few, many or name a class of expanded clone.

J: TRBJ2-1
length: 16
D: TRBD2
size: .
V: TRBV5-5
DNA: TGTGCCAGCAGCTGGCTGGACAGCGGGAGGGCGCTTGAGCAGTTCTTC
CDR3: CASSWLDSGRALEQFF

J: TRBJ2-7
length: 18
D: TRBD1
size: once
V: TRBV4-3
DNA: TGCGCCAGCAGCCAATCAAGGGACAGGGGATGGGAATCCTACGAGCAGTACTTC
CDR3: CASSQSRDRGWESYEQYF

J: TRBJ2-3
length: 18
D: .
size: .
V: TRBV29-1
DNA: TGCAGCGTTGCCCAACTGTTGGGCGGATTCACTAGCACAGATACGCAGTATTTT
CDR3: CSVAQLLGGFTSTDTQYF

J: TRBJ2-3
length: 13
D: .
size: .
V: TRBV7-9
DNA: TGTGCCAGCAGCCAGGAGGGCGCAGATACGCAGTATTTT
CDR3: CASSQEGADTQYF

J: TRBJ2-5
length: 14
D: TRBD2
size: once
V: TRBV27
DNA: TGTGCCAGCAGTTCGGGACTAGCAGTAGAGACCCAGTACTTC
CDR3: CASSSGLAVETQYF

J: TRBJ1-2
length: 16
D: .
size: few
V: TRBV27
DNA: TGTGCCAGCAGTACCTTAATGGAACCAGCAAACTATGGCTACACCTTC
CDR3: CASSTLMEPANYGYTF

J: TRBJ1-2
length: 13
D: .
size: .
V: TRBV4-1
DNA: TGCGCCAGCAGCCAAGTTGACAGCTATGGCTACACCTTC
CDR3: CASSQVDSYGYTF

J: TRBJ1-1
length: 16
D: TRBD1
size: few
V: TRBV28
DNA: TGTGCCAGCAGTCCGATACCGACAGGGACGAACACTGAAGCTTTCTTT
CDR3: CASSPIPTGTNTEAFF

J: TRBJ2-5
length: 15
D: .
size: .
V: TRBV9
DNA: TGTGCCAGCAGCAAAACCGGGACGTACAAAGAGACCCAGTACTTC
CDR3: CASSKTGTYKETQYF

J: TRBJ1-1
length: 14
D: .
size: large
V: TRBV13
DNA: TGTGCCAGCAGCTTAGATGGGGACGACACTGAAGCTTTCTTT
CDR3: CASSLDGDDTEAFF

J: TRBJ1-3
length: 12
D: .
size: few
V: TRBV29-1
DNA: TGCAGCGTTGGCACCACTGGAAACACCATATATTTT
CDR3: CSVGTTGNTIYF

J: TRBJ2-1
length: 15
D: TRBD2
size: .
V: TRBV19
DNA: TGTGCCAGTAGTTTTGGAGCGGGGGTCGAGGATGAGCAGTTCTTC
CDR3: CASSFGAGVEDEQFF

J: TRBJ2-7
length: 18
D: TRBD1
size: .
V: TRBV5-6
DNA: TGTGCCAGCAGCCCCAATAAATACAGGGGGCCTTCTTTCCACGAGCAGTACTTC
CDR3: CASSPNKYRGPSFHEQYF

J: TRBJ1-1
length: 15
D: .
size: .
V: TRBV6-5
DNA: TGTGCCAGCAGTTACTCGACCGGGAGGATTACTGAAGCTTTCTTT
CDR3: CASSYSTGRITEAFF

J: TRBJ2-5
length: 14
D: TRBD1
size: .
V: TRBV28
DNA: TGTGCCAGCAGTGGGACAGGGTACCAAGAGACCCAGTACTTC
CDR3: CASSGTGYQETQYF

J: TRBJ2-7
length: 13
D: TRBD1
size: .
V: TRBV5-4
DNA: TGTGCCAGCAGCCACGGGACAGGGGGGGAGCAGTACTTC
CDR3: CASSHGTGGEQYF

J: TRBJ2-7
length: 12
D: .
size: .
V: TRBV29-1
DNA: TGCAGCGTTGAAGATCGCCCCTACGAGCAGTACTTC
CDR3: CSVEDRPYEQYF

J: TRBJ1-2
length: 13
D: .
size: .
V: TRBV5-1
DNA: TGCGCCAGCAGCTTGACCCGGGCGGATGGCTACACCTTC
CDR3: CASSLTRADGYTF

J: TRBJ2-7
length: 13
D: .
size: .
V: TRBV7-9
DNA: TGTGCCAGCAGCTTACTGTCTCGGTACGAGCAGTACTTC
CDR3: CASSLLSRYEQYF

J: TRBJ2-1
length: 15
D: .
size: .
V: TRBV4-1
DNA: TGCGCCAGCAGGGAGGGGGCCTTAACGTCCAATGAGCAGTTCTTC
CDR3: CASREGALTSNEQFF

J: TRBJ1-1
length: 14
D: .
size: .
V: TRBV4-1
DNA: TGCGCCAGCAGCCAAGCTGGTTCGAACACTGAAGCTTTCTTT
CDR3: CASSQAGSNTEAFF

J: TRBJ2-7
length: 15
D: TRBD2
size: .
V: TRBV6-5
DNA: TGTGCCAGCAGTTACCACGGGACTAGCGGTTACGAGCAGTACTTC
CDR3: CASSYHGTSGYEQYF

J: TRBJ2-5
length: 15
D: TRBD1
size: .
V: TRBV7-9
DNA: TGTGCCAGCAGCTGGATGGACAGGGGCAGGGAGACCCAGTACTTC
CDR3: CASSWMDRGRETQYF

J: TRBJ2-5
length: 12
D: .
size: .
V: TRBV7-2
DNA: TGTGCCGTTACCACTAAGCAAGAGACCCAGTACTTC
CDR3: CAVTTKQETQYF

J: TRBJ2-3
length: 14
D: .
size: .
V: TRBV7-9
DNA: TGTGCCAGCAGCTTAGTGGTCGCTACAGATACACAGTATTTT
CDR3: CASSLVVATDTQYF

J: TRBJ2-5
length: 15
D: TRBD2
size: .
V: TRBV9
DNA: TGTGCCAGCAGCATCGGACTAGCGGGGGTGGAGACCCAGTACTTC
CDR3: CASSIGLAGVETQYF

J: TRBJ1-5
length: 17
D: .
size: .
V: TRBV15
DNA: TGTGCCACCAGCAGAGATCAGATTGCATATAGCAATCAGCCCCAGCATTTT
CDR3: CATSRDQIAYSNQPQHF